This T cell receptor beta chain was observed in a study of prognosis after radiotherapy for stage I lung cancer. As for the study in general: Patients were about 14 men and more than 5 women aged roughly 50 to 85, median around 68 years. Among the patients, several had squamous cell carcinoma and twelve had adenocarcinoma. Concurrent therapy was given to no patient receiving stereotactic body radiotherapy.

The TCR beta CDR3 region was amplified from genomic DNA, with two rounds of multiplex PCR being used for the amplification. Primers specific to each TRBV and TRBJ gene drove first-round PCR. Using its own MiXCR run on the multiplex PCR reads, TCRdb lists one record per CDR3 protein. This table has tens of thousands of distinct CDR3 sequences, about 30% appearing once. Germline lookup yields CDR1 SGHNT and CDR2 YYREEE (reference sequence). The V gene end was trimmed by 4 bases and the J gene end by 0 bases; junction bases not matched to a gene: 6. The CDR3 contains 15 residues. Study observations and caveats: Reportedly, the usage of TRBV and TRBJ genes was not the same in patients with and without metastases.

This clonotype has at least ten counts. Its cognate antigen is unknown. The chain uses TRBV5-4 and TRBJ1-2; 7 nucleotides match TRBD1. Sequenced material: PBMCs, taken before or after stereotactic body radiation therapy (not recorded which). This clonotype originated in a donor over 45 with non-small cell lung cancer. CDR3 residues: CASSGNRGPNYGYTF. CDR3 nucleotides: TGTGCCAGCAGCGGGAACAGGGGCCCTAACTATGGCTACACCTTC.